Below, 22 T cell receptor beta chains from the same sample are listed, as sequenced in a study of beta chain features in type 1 diabetes. General study findings and limits: TCRB CDR3 length was moderately but significantly reduced in all four CD4+ subsets of Type 1 diabetes patients.

What these receptors recognize is not known. What was sequenced were expressed TCRB transcripts, since all of the isolated RNA had been reverse transcribed. Sequencing used immunoSEQ multiplex PCR; TCRdb keeps in-frame clones, though not all of them. The repertoire holds some 350,000 clones, roughly 14% seen once, with roughly 0.015% in the top ten. The specimen sequenced was naive CD4+ T cells from blood. These receptors all come from a woman aged 18 to 35 with type 1 diabetes.

This clone has more than one count but fewer than ten. This sequence joins TRBV10-3 and TRBJ2-7, with 7 bases lining up with TRBD1. This CDR3 contains 14 residues. V was clipped by 11 bases and J by 0 bases; unmatched bases: 10. Germline V gene lookup returns CDR1 ENHRY and CDR2 SYGVKD. CDR3 coding DNA: TGTGCCGCTAATACAGGGGATAACTCCTACGAGCAGTACTTC. The encoded protein is CAANTGDNSYEQYF.

This rearrangement joins TRBV30 to TRBJ1-1; 9 bases line up with TRBD1. CDR1 is GTSNPN, CDR2 SVGIG, per germline (reference sequence). The CDR3 has 15 residues. Unmatched junction bases numbered 5, after V lost 3 bases and J lost 0 bases. The CDR3 region has the DNA TGTGCCTGGAGCTTACAGGGGGCGCTGAACACTGAAGCTTTCTTT. It translates to CAWSLQGALNTEAFF.

J is TRBJ1-1 and V is TRBV18; the D gene is possibly TRBD1 (6 bases). Looked up from germline, CDR1 is KGHSH and CDR2 is LQKENI. V was shortened by 1 base and J by 4 bases, with 10 bases between the two germline ends. This CDR3 spans 14 amino acids. The CDR3: CASSPQGEGTEAFF. For the CDR3, the DNA is TGTGCCAGCTCACCACAGGGGGAGGGCACTGAAGCTTTCTTT.

The rearrangement uses TRBV4-1 and TRBJ2-5, with 7 bases identical to TRBD2. Germline V gene data show CDR1 as MGHRA and CDR2 as YSYEKL. V lost 5 bases and J lost 3; bases outside the gene matches: 6. CDR3 size: 14 residues. In DNA, the CDR3 is TGCGCCAGCAGCGGACCGGGAGGAAAAGAGACCCAGTACTTC. Protein sequence: CASSGPGGKETQYF.

This clone has more than one count but fewer than ten. The genes are TRBV2 and TRBJ2-7; the D is unclear. The length of the CDR3 is 15 residues. Germline loops: CDR1 SNHLY, CDR2 FYNNEI. Between the trimmed V and J ends, which lost 1 base and 2 bases, there was a span of 12 bases. The CDR3 loop reads CASSEGRFETYEQYV. DNA for the CDR3: TGTGCCAGCAGTGAAGGCAGGTTTGAAACCTACGAGCAGTACGTC.

The gene calls are TRBV29-1 and TRBJ1-4; no clear D gene. The CDR3 contains 12 residues. V lost 0 bases and J lost 7, with 6 bases in between. Germline V CDR1 and CDR2: SQVTM, ANQGSEA. The CDR3 nucleotides read TGCAGCGTTGAAGAGGGAGGTGAAAAACTGTTTTTT. Its translation: CSVEEGGEKLFF.

In its sample, this clone was seen a few times. This chain links TRBV18 with TRBJ2-1; D unclear. Germline V gene data show CDR1 as KGHSH and CDR2 as LQKENI. The CDR3 contains 12 residues. V lost 1 base to trimming and J lost 6 bases, with 4 bases between them. For the CDR3, the DNA is TGTGCCAGCTCACCACAGAGCAATGAGCAGTTCTTC. This codes for CASSPQSNEQFF. Combining the CDR3 with reference TRBV18 and TRBJ2-1 gives the whole variable domain NAGVMQNPRHLVRRRGQEARLRCSPMKGHSHVYWYRQLPEEGLKFMVYLQKENIIDESGMPKERFSAEFPKEGPSILRIQQVVRGDSAAYFCASSPQSNEQFFGPGTRLTVL.

V and J are TRBV6-6 and TRBJ2-5, with TRBD2 matching 11 bases. Trimming removed 5 bases from V and 5 bases from J; junction bases left unmatched: 4. CDR1 and CDR2 from the germline V gene are MNHNY and SVGAGI (reference sequence). The CDR3 has 14 amino acids. The CDR3 spells CASSTSGSDETQYF. DNA of the CDR3: TGTGCCAGCAGTACTAGCGGGAGCGATGAGACCCAGTACTTC.

This clone turned up a few times. The rearrangement uses TRBV18 and TRBJ2-7, with 9 bases identical to TRBD1. The junction had 7 bases not matched to a gene; V was cut back by 6 bases and J by 4 bases. The CDR3 totals 14 residues. Germline CDR1 is KGHSH and CDR2 is LQKENI. The CDR3 region has the DNA TGTGCCAGCTCGGGCGGGACAGGGAAATACGAGCAGTACGTC. This codes for CASSGGTGKYEQYV.

This clone was detected a few times. V and J are TRBV5-1 and TRBJ2-7; D might be TRBD1 (7 bases). The CDR3 extends over 14 amino acids. The germline V gene encodes CDR1 SGHRS and CDR2 YFSETQ. Deletions cut 4 bases from V and 4 bases from J, with 15 bases between. The CDR3 bases are TGCGCCAGCAGCCCGGGGGACAGCCGGTACGAGCAGTACTTC. Its protein is CASSPGDSRYEQYF. The complete variable domain, with remaining parts taken from reference TRBV5-1 and TRBJ2-7, reads KAGVTQTPRYLIKTRGQQVTLSCSPISGHRSVSWYQQTPGQGLQFLFEYFSETQRNKGNFPGRFSGRQFSNSRSEMNVSTLELGDSALYLCASSPGDSRYEQYFGPGTRLTVT.

This clone was recorded a few times. V and J are TRBV7-2 and TRBJ2-1; no firm D call. Germline V gene data show CDR1 as SGHTA and CDR2 as FQGNSA. The CDR3 has 14 amino acids. V shed 1 base and J shed 12 bases, with 16 bases lying between them. CDR3 region: CASSLGAAGHVQFF. CDR3 DNA sequence: TGTGCCAGCAGCTTAGGGGCAGCCGGCCACGTGCAGTTCTTC.

In this sample, this clone turned up a few times. The CDR3 sequence: CASSLRDRISGANVLTF. CDR3 coding DNA: TGTGCCAGCAGCTTAAGGGACAGGATCTCTGGGGCCAACGTCCTGACTTTC. The J gene is TRBJ2-6, the V gene TRBV7-2; TRBD1 matches 8 bases. Germline V CDR1 and CDR2: SGHTA, FQGNSA. The V segment lost 2 bases and the J segment 0 bases; nucleotides outside the gene matches: 3. CDR3 length: 17 residues.

This clone was found a few times. The chain is built from TRBV2 and TRBJ2-5; no clear D gene. Trimming took off 3 bases at V and 9 bases at J, with 14 bases between the two ends. Germline CDR1 SNHLY, CDR2 FYNNEI. The CDR3 has 13 residues. CDR3 DNA sequence: TGTGCCAGCAGTGACAGTCGTGTGGCTCCCCAGTACTTC. It is translated as CASSDSRVAPQYF.

This clone was counted between two and nine times. The chain has TRBV30 and TRBJ2-7, with a weak D call TRBD2 (6 bases). The CDR3 spans 15 residues. Trimming took off 0 bases at V and 7 bases at J, with 19 bases between the two ends. Germline V CDR1 and CDR2: GTSNPN, SVGIG (reference sequence). The CDR3 here is CAWSVRGWVAGEQYV. CDR3 DNA: TGTGCCTGGAGTGTACGGGGGTGGGTCGCGGGGGAGCAGTACGTC.

The table lists this clone with a few counts. The chain is built from TRBV18 and TRBJ2-1; 7 bases fit TRBD1. The germline gives CDR1 KGHSH, CDR2 LQKENI. This CDR3 has 13 residues. V was clipped by 6 bases and J by 12 bases; unmatched bases: 11. The CDR3 spells CASSTVAPGGQFF. CDR3 nucleotides: TGTGCCAGCTCCACGGTAGCCCCAGGGGGGCAGTTCTTC.

This clone was detected a few times. The gene calls are TRBV7-2 and TRBJ2-1; perhaps TRBD2 as D (5 bases). The CDR3 totals 15 residues. Deletions cut 5 bases from V and 3 bases from J, with 14 bases between. Looked up from germline, CDR1 is SGHTA and CDR2 is FQGNSA. The CDR3 sequence: CASSEREQYYNEQFF. The CDR3 bases are TGTGCCAGCAGCGAAAGGGAGCAGTACTACAATGAGCAGTTCTTC.

The chain links TRBV28 to TRBJ2-7; no clear D gene. Germline V gene sequence: CDR1 MDHEN, CDR2 SYDVKM. With 4 bases removed from V and 9 bases from J, the gap between germline ends came to 19 bases. The CDR3 loop spans 14 amino acids. Here the CDR3 DNA reads TGTGCCAGCAGTTCGTCCGGGTCCCTGTTCGGGCAGTACTTC. This sequence encodes CASSSSGSLFGQYF.

The rearrangement links TRBV5-1 to TRBJ2-3; TRBD1 agrees at 7 bases. The CDR3 spans 14 residues. Per the germline V gene, CDR1 is SGHRS and CDR2 is YFSETQ. V trimming: 4 bases; J trimming: 2 bases; junction bases outside the gene matches: 4. The CDR3: CASSEGQLTDTQYF. The CDR3 DNA reads as TGCGCCAGCAGCGAGGGACAGCTCACAGATACGCAGTATTTT.

The table lists this clone with a few counts. The CDR3 region is CASSLAGGTDTQYF. The CDR3 DNA follows: TGTGCCAGCAGCTTAGCAGGGGGCACAGATACGCAGTATTTT. This chain uses TRBV11-2 with TRBJ2-3; TRBD1 might be the D (6 bases). The V gene's germline CDR1 is SGHAT and CDR2 FQNNGV. The CDR3 totals 14 residues. V shed 1 base and J shed 1 base, with 6 bases lying between them. Filled out from reference TRBV11-2 and TRBJ2-3, the complete variable domain reads EAGVAQSPRYKIIEKRQSVAFWCNPISGHATLYWYQQILGQGPKLLIQFQNNGVVDDSQLPKDRFSAERLKGVDSTLKIQPAKLEDSAVYLCASSLAGGTDTQYFGPGTRLTVL.

This sequence joins TRBV7-9 and TRBJ1-2; 11 bases are shared with TRBD1. The CDR3 has 14 residues. With V trimmed by 4 bases and J by 8 bases, 6 bases remained unmatched. Germline loops: CDR1 SEHNR, CDR2 FQNEAQ (reference sequence). The CDR3 loop reads CASSSGQGAEGYTF. CDR3 nucleotide sequence: TGTGCCAGCAGCTCCGGACAGGGGGCAGAGGGCTACACCTTC.

This clone was observed a few times. This chain uses TRBV7-9 with TRBJ1-2; D gene ambiguous. CDR1 SEHNR and CDR2 FQNEAQ come from the germline V gene (reference sequence). V lost 1 base, J lost 4 bases, and 7 bases lay in between. The CDR3 is made up of 13 amino acids. The CDR3 nucleotides are TGTGCCAGCAGCTTAGGCAGACTCTATGGCTACACCTTC. Translated, it gives CASSLGRLYGYTF.

The DNA of the CDR3 is TGCAGCGTTTTGGGACAGGGTAATGAAAAACTGTTTTTT. Residues: CSVLGQGNEKLFF. The V call is TRBV29-1, the J call TRBJ1-4; 9 bases are shared with TRBD1. Per germline, CDR1 SQVTM and CDR2 ANQGSEA. This CDR3 spans 13 amino acids. The trim removed 5 bases at V and 4 bases at J, leaving 2 bases unmatched.